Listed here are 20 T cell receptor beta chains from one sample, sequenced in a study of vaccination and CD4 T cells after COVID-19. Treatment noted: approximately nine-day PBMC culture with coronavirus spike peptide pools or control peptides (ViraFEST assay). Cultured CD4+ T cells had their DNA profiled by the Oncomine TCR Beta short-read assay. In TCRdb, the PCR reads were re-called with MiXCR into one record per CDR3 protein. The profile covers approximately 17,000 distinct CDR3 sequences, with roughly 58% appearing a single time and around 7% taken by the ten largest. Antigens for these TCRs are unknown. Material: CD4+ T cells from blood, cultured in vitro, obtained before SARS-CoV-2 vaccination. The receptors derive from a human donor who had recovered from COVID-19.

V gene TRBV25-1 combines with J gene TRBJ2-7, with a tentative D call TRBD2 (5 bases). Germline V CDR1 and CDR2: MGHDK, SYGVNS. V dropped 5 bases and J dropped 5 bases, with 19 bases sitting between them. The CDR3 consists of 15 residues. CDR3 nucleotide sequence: TGTGCCAGCAGTTTGACGGATACGATCGGGGACGAGCAGTACTTC. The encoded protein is CASSLTDTIGDEQYF.

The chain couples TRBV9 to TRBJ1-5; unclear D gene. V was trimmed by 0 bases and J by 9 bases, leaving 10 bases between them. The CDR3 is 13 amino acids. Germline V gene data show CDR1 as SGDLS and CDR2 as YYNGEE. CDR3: CASSVESAGPQHF. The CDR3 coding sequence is TGTGCCAGCAGCGTAGAATCCGCCGGGCCCCAGCATTTT.

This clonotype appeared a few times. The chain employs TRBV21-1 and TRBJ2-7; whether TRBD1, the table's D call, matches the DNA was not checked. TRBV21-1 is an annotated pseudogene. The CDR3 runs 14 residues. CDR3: CASRSPRGNYEQYF. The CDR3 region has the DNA TGTGCCAGCAGGTCCCCCCGGGGCAACTACGAGCAGTACTTC.

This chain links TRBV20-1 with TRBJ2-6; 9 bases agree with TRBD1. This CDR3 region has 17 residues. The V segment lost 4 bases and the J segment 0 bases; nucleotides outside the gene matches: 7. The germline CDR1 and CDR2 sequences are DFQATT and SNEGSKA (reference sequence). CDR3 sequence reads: CSATPGQGGSGANVLTF. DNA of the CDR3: TGCAGTGCTACCCCGGGACAGGGCGGCTCTGGGGCCAACGTCCTGACTTTC.

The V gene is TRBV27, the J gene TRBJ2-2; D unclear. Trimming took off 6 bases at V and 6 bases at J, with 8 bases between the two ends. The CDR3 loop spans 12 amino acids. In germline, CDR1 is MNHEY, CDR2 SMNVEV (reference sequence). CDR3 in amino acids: CASSLTAGELFF. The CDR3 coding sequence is TGTGCCAGCAGCCTAACTGCCGGGGAGCTGTTTTTT.

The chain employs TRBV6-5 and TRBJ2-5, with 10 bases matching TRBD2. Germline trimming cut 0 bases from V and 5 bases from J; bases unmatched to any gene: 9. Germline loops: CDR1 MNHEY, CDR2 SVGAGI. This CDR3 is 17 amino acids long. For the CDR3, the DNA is TGTGCCAGCAGTTACTCTGGGATAGCGGGAGGCGCGGAGACCCAGTACTTC. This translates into CASSYSGIAGGAETQYF.

CDR3: CASKAHGQGQFF. CDR3 sequence (DNA): TGTGCCAGTAAAGCCCACGGACAGGGGCAGTTCTTC. The chain joins TRBV19 to TRBJ2-1, with 8 positions matching TRBD1. The V and J ends lost 7 bases and 12 bases, in that order; junction bases with no gene match: 8. Germline CDR1 and CDR2: LNHDA and SQIVND (reference sequence). The CDR3 totals 12 residues.

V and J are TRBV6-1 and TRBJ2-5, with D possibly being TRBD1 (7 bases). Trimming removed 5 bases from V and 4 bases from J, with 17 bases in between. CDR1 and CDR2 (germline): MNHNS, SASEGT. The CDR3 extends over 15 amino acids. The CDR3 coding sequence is TGTGCCAGCAGTAGAATCAGGGGGGCTGCAGAGACCCAGTACTTC. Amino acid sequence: CASSRIRGAAETQYF.

The CDR3 DNA sequence: TGTGCCTGGAGTGCGGGACGACTCCAAGAGACCCAGTACTTC. It codes for CAWSAGRLQETQYF. This chain connects TRBV30 to TRBJ2-5; D may correspond to TRBD1 or TRBD2 (5 bases each). This CDR3 is 14 amino acids long. Germline CDR1 reads GTSNPN; CDR2 reads SVGIG (reference sequence). The ends were cut back, 1 base at V and 1 base at J, with 10 bases in the middle.

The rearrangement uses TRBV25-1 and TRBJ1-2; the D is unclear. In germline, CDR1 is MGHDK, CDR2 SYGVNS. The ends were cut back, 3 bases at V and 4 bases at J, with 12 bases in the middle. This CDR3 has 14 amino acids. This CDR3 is CASSDRRRVYGYTF. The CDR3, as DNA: TGTGCCAGCAGTGATCGGCGTAGGGTCTATGGCTACACCTTC.

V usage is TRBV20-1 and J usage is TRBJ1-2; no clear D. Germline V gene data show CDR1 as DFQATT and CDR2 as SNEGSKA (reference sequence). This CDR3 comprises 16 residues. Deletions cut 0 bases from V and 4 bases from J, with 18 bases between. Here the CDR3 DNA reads TGCAGTGCTAGAGATCCGGCGGCAATGTTTTCCTATGGCTACACCTTC. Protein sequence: CSARDPAAMFSYGYTF.

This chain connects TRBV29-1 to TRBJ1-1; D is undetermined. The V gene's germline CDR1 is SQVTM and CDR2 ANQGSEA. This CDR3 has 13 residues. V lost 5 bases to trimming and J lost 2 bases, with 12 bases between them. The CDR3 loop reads CSVLQLRNTEAFF. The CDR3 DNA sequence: TGCAGCGTTTTACAGCTCCGAAACACTGAAGCTTTCTTT.

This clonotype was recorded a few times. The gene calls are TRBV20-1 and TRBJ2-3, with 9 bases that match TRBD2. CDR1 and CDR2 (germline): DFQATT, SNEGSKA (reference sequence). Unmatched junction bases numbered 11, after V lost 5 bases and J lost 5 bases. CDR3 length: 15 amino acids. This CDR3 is CSALTSGNMGDTQYF. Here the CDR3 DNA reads TGCAGTGCTTTGACTAGCGGAAACATGGGAGATACGCAGTATTTT.

This CDR3 reads CASSLDTGRPDTQYF. The DNA for the CDR3 is TGTGCCAGCAGCTTAGATACGGGGCGCCCAGATACGCAGTATTTT. The chain has TRBV7-2 and TRBJ2-3; the D call may be TRBD1 or TRBD2 (5 bases each). V was shortened by 1 base and J by 4 bases, with 12 bases between the two germline ends. Germline V lookup: CDR1 SGHTA, CDR2 FQGNSA. The CDR3 totals 15 residues.

CDR3 residues: CSASENTDTQYF. CDR3 nucleotide sequence: TGCAGTGCTAGTGAGAACACAGATACGCAGTATTTT. The chain joins TRBV20-1 to TRBJ2-3, with D uncertain. The V end was cut by 3 bases, the J end by 2 bases, with 6 bases between. CDR3 length equals 12 residues. The germline V gene has CDR1 DFQATT and CDR2 SNEGSKA (reference sequence).

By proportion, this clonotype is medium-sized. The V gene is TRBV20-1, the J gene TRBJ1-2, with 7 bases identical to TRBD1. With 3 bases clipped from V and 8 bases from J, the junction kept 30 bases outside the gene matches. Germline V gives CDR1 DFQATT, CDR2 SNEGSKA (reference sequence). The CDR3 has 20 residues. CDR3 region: CSASYPPKPETGMNTDGYTF. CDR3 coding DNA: TGCAGTGCTAGTTACCCCCCGAAGCCAGAGACAGGGATGAATACGGACGGCTACACCTTC.

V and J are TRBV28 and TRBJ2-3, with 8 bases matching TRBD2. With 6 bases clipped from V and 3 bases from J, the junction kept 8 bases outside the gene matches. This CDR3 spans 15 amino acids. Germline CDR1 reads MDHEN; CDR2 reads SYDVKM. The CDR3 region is CASRLTSGGTDTQYF. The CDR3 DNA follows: TGTGCCAGCAGACTTACTAGCGGAGGAACAGATACGCAGTATTTT.

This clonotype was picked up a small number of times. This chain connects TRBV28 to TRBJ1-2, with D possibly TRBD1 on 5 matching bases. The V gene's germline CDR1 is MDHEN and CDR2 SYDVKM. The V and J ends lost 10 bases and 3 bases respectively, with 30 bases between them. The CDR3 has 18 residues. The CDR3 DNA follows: TGTGCCACCAACTCTAGGAGGGACTTCCTAAGAGGGGACTATGGCTACACCTTC. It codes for CATNSRRDFLRGDYGYTF.

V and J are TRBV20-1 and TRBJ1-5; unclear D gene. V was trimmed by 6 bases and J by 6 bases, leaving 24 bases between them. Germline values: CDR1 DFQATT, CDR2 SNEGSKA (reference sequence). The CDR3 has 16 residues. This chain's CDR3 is CSASREPGVFGQPQHF. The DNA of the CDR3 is TGCAGTGCCTCACGCGAACCGGGAGTCTTCGGTCAGCCCCAGCATTTT.

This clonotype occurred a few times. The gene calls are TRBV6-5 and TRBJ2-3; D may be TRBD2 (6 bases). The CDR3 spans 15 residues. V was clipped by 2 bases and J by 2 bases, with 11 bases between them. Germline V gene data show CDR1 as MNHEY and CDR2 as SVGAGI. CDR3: CASSYLAGPTDTQYF. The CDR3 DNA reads TGTGCCAGCAGTTACCTGGCGGGGCCCACAGATACGCAGTATTTT.